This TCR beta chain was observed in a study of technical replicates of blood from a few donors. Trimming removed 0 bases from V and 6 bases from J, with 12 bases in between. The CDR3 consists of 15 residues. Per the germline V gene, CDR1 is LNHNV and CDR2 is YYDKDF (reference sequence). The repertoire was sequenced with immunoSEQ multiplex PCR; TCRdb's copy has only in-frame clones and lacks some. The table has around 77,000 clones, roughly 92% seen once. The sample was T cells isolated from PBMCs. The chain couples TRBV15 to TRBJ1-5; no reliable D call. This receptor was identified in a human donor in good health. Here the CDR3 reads CATSRDRAEGQPQHF. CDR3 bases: TGTGCCACCAGCAGAGATCGAGCGGAGGGTCAGCCCCAGCATTTT. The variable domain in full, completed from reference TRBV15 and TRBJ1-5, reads DAMVIQNPRYQVTQFGKPVTLSCSQTLNHNVMYWYQQKSSQAPKLLFHYYDKDFNNEADTPDNFQSRRPNTSFCFLDIRSPGLGDTAMYLCATSRDRAEGQPQHFGDGTRLSIL.